The rows below give T cell receptor beta chains drawn from one sample of a study of cytomegalovirus exposure and HLA in healthy donors. This table comes from immunoSEQ multiplex PCR, and its TCRdb copy is limited to in-frame clones, with some not included. This sample has around 130,000 clones; about 75% occur once, and the top ten carry about 2.8%. Source material: PBMCs. The receptor set was obtained from a woman in her thirties or forties in good health and CMV-seropositive. Each CDR3 is given with its conserved first and last residue. A D gene is named only where the DNA matches it firmly. Size tells how often a clone was seen (once, few, many) or the class of an expanded clone, and some rows leave it out.

V gene: TRBV4-2
clone size: .
J gene: TRBJ1-1
D gene: TRBD1
CDR3 length: 17
CDR3 DNA: TGTGCCAGCAGCCGGTCCGGGACAGGGGGCGCGAACACTGAAGCTTTCTTT
CDR3 protein: CASSRSGTGGANTEAFF

V gene: TRBV6-1
clone size: few
J gene: TRBJ2-7
D gene: .
CDR3 length: 11
CDR3 DNA: TGTGCCAGCAGTGGGGGCCACGAGCAGTACTTC
CDR3 protein: CASSGGHEQYF

V gene: TRBV6-5
clone size: .
J gene: TRBJ1-2
D gene: .
CDR3 length: 14
CDR3 DNA: TGTGCCAGCAGTTACTCGAGGGATCCGGAGGGCTACACCTTC
CDR3 protein: CASSYSRDPEGYTF

V gene: TRBV7-2
clone size: .
J gene: TRBJ2-1
D gene: .
CDR3 length: 16
CDR3 DNA: TGTGCCAGCAGCTCCCGGACTATTAGCTCCTACAATGAGCAGTTCTTC
CDR3 protein: CASSSRTISSYNEQFF

V gene: TRBV7-9
clone size: .
J gene: TRBJ2-1
D gene: TRBD2
CDR3 length: 16
CDR3 DNA: TGTGCCAGCAGCCCAAACGGGGGGTTCTCCTACAATGAGCAGTTCTTC
CDR3 protein: CASSPNGGFSYNEQFF

V gene: TRBV9
clone size: .
J gene: TRBJ2-5
D gene: TRBD2
CDR3 length: 15
CDR3 DNA: TGTGCCAGCAGCGTAGCGGGAGGGATCCAAGAGACCCAGTACTTC
CDR3 protein: CASSVAGGIQETQYF

V gene: TRBV30
clone size: .
J gene: TRBJ1-4
D gene: TRBD1
CDR3 length: 13
CDR3 DNA: TGTGCCTGGACGCGGGACAGGGGCGAAAAACTGTTTTTT
CDR3 protein: CAWTRDRGEKLFF

V gene: TRBV5-6
clone size: .
J gene: TRBJ2-7
D gene: TRBD1
CDR3 length: 11
CDR3 DNA: TGTGCCAGCAGCTCCAGGGGGCATGAGTACTTC
CDR3 protein: CASSSRGHEYF

V gene: TRBV7-7
clone size: .
J gene: TRBJ2-7
D gene: TRBD1
CDR3 length: 15
CDR3 DNA: TGTGCCAGCAGCTTAGGGACAGGGGGCATCTACGAGCAGTACTTC
CDR3 protein: CASSLGTGGIYEQYF

V gene: TRBV6-5
clone size: .
J gene: TRBJ1-4
D gene: .
CDR3 length: 13
CDR3 DNA: TGTGCCAGCAGATCAACAGGGATGGAAAAACTGTTTTTT
CDR3 protein: CASRSTGMEKLFF

V gene: TRBV6-6
clone size: .
J gene: TRBJ2-3
D gene: .
CDR3 length: 15
CDR3 DNA: TGTGCCAGCAGTTACTCTCGCGACACCCGAGATACGCAGTATTTT
CDR3 protein: CASSYSRDTRDTQYF